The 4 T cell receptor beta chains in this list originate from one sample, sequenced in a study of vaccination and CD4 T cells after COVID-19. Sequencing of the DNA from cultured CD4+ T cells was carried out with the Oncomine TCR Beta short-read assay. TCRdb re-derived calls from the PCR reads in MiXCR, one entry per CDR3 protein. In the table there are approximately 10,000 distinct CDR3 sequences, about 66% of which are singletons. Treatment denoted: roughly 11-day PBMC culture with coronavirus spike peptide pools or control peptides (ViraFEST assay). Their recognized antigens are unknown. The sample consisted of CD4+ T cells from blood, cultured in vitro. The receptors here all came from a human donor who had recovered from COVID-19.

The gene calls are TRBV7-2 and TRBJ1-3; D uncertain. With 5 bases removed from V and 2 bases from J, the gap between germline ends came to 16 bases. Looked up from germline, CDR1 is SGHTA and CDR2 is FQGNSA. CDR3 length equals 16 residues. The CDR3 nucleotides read TGTGCCAGCAGCCCCGCGGTTGGAAACCCTGGAAACACCATATATTTT. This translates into CASSPAVGNPGNTIYF. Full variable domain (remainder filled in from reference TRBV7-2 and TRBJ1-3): GAGVSQSPSNKVTEKGKDVELRCDPISGHTALYWYRQSLGQGLEFLIYFQGNSAPDKSGLPSDRFSAERTGGSVSTLTIQRTQQEDSAVYLCASSPAVGNPGNTIYFGEGSWLTVV.

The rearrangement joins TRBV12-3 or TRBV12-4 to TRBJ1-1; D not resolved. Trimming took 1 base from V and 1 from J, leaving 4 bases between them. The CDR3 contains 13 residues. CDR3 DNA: TGTGCCAGCAGTTTAGGGCCGAACACTGAAGCTTTCTTT. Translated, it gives CASSLGPNTEAFF.

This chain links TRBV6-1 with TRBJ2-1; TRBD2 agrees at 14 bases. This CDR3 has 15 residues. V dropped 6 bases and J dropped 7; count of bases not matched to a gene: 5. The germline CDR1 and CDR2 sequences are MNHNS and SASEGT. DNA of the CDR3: TGTGCCAGCAGGTGGACTAGCGGGGGGCGTAATGAGCAGTTCTTC. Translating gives CASRWTSGGRNEQFF.

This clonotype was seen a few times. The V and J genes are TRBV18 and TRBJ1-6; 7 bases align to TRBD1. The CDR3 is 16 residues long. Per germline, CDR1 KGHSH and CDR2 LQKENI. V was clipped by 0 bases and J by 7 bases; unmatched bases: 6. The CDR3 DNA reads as TGTGCCAGCTCACCACCTGCGACAGGGCCCAATTCACCCCTCCACTTT. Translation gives CASSPPATGPNSPLHF.